This T cell receptor (beta chain) is drawn from a study of regulatory T cells in long-lasting Graves disease. Building the TCR beta libraries relied on iRepertoire HTBI primers, and CDR3 regions underwent Arm-PCR. MiXCR, applied by TCRdb to the multiplex PCR reads, yields one record per CDR3 protein. This table has 450,000 to 500,000 distinct CDR3 sequences, about 17% appearing once. Time point: newly diagnosed GD, antithyroid drugs for less than 3 months. Isolated PBMC RNA provided the starting material for the TCR library. This clonotype was detected ten times or more. Trimming stripped 6 bases from V and 7 bases from J, with 11 bases between. This CDR3 is built from 13 residues. CDR1 is SGDLS, CDR2 YYNGEE, per germline. This sample was shared with a second study, whose subject was T cells in Graves' hyperthyroidism and ophthalmopathy.

The TCR comes from a man aged 35-49 years with Graves disease. The J gene is TRBJ1-6, the V gene TRBV9; a possible D gene is TRBD1 (6 bases). Sequenced here: peripheral blood mononuclear cells (PBMCs), sampled at new diagnosis, from a patient treated with antithyroid drugs. The CDR3 DNA sequence: TGTGCCAGCACACGGACAGCCAATTCACCCCTCCACTTT. Residues: CASTRTANSPLHF.